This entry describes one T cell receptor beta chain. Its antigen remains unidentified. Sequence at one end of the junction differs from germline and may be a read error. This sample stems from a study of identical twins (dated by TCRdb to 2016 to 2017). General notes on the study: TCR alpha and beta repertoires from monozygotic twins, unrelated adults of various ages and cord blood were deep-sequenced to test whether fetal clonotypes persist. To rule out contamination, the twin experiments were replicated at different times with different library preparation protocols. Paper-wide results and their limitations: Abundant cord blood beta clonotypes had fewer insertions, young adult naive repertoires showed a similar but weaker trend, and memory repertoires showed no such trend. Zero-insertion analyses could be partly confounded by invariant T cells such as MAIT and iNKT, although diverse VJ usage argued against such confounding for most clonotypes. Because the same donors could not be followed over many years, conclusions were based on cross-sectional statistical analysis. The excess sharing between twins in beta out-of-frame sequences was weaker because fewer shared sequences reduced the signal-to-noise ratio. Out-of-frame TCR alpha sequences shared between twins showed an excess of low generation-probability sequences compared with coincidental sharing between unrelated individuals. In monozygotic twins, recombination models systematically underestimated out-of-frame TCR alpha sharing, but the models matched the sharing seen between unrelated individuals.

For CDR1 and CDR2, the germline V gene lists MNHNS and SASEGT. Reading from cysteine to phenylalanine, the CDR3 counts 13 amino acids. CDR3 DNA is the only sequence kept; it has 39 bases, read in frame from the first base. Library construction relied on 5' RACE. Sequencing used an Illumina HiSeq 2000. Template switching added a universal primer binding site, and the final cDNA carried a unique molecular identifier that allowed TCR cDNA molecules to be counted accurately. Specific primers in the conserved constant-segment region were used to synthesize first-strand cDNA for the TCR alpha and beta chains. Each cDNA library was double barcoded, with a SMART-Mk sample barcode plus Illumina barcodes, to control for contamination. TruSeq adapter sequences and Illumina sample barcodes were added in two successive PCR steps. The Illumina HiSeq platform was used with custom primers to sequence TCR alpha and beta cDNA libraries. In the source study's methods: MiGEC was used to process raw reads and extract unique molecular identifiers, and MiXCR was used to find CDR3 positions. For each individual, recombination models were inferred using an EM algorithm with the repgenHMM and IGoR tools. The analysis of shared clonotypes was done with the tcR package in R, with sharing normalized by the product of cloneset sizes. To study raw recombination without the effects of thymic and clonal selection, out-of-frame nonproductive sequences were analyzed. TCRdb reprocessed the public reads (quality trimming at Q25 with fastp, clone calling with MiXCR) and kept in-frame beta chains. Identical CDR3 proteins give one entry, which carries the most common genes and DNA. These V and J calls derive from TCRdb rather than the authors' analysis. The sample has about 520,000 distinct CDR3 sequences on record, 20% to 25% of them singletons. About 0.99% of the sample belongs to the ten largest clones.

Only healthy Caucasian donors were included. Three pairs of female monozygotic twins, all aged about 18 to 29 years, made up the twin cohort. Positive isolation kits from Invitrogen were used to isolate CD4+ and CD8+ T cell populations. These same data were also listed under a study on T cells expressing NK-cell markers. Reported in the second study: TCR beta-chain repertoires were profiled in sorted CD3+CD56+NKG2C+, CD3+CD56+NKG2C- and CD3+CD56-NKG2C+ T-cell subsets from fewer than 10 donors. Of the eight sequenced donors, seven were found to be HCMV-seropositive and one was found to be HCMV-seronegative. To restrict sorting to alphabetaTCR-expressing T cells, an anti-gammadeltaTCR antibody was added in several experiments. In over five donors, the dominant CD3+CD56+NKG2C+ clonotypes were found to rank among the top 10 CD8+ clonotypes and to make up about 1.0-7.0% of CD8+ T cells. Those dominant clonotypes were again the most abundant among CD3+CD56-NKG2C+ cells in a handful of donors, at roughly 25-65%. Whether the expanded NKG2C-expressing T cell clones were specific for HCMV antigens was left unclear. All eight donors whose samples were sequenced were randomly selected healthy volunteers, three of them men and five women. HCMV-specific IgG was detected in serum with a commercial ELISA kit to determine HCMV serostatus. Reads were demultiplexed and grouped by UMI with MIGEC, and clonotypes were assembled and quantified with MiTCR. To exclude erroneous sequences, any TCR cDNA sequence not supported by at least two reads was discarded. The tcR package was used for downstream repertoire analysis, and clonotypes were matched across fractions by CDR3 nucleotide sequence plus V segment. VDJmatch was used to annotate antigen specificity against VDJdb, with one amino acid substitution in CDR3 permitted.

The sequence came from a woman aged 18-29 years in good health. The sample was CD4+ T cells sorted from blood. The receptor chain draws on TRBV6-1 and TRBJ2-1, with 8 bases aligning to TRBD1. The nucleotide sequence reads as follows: TGTGCTAGCAACAGGGGGGCTTACAATGAGCAGTTCTTC. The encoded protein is CASNRGAYNEQFF.